The following is a T cell receptor beta chain sequence with its context. This entry comes from a study of blood T cell repertoires in COVID-19. In the study overall: Specimens from acute and convalescent COVID-19 originated in the United States, Italy and Spain. PBMCs, B-cell-depleted T cells, or T cells provided the cDNA or gDNA that made up the material.

Clones were sequenced by immunoSEQ multiplex PCR, and TCRdb holds only the in-frame ones, with some missing. The sample includes fewer than 150,000 clones, approximately 80% of them seen just once. Trimming left V 0 bases short and J 7 bases short, with 13 bases between. CDR3 length: 14 amino acids. Germline CDR1 SGDLS, CDR2 YYNGEE. This clonotype was sampled from a human donor in a cohort sampled during active COVID-19. The sample comprised peripheral blood. This rearrangement joins TRBV9 to TRBJ1-1; D possibly corresponds to TRBD1 (6 bases). The CDR3: CASSVGEGGGEAFF. CDR3 bases: TGTGCCAGCAGCGTAGGAGAGGGAGGGGGTGAAGCTTTCTTT.